The present entry profiles one T cell receptor (beta chain) with its context. As yet, its antigen is unknown. The data are from a study of shared clonotypes between healthy human individuals. Across the study: CD8 memory received one plate per donor, CD8 naive two, CD4 memory three and CD4 naive three.

The method was immunoSEQ multiplex PCR; TCRdb's version includes in-frame clones alone and lacks a portion of them. The sample has 2 million to 2.5 million clones; 90% to 97% are singletons. This CDR3 has 14 residues. Germline V gives CDR1 SQVTM, CDR2 ANQGSEA. Trimming cost V 6 bases and J 0 bases; bases outside gene matches: 5. CD4+ cells yielded CD45RA+ naive and CD45RA-negative memory subsets. Broader study findings: Relative to their counterparts shared across all four donors, non-shared clonotypes exhibited diminished generation probabilities.

The source of this sequence is a man in his late teens or twenties in good health. The sample taken for sequencing was naive CD4+ T cells sorted from blood. Subset indicated: CD45RA+ positively selected. The chain has TRBV29-1 and TRBJ2-1; 7 nucleotides match TRBD1. The CDR3 nucleotides read TGCAGCGTGCCGGGACAGAGCTCCTACAATGAGCAGTTCTTC. Encoded protein: CSVPGQSSYNEQFF.